This T cell receptor beta chain was obtained from a study of T-cell reconstitution after alpha-beta-depleted transplantation in children. Unique molecular identifiers were incorporated during preparation of the TCRbeta library. TCRdb reanalysed the PCR reads using MiXCR and keeps one entry per CDR3 protein. Among 420,000 or so distinct CDR3 sequences, roughly a tenth were seen once, and the ten largest hold 4.5% to 6.5%. This clonotype was seen repeatedly, ten times or more. Looked up from germline, CDR1 is DFQATT and CDR2 is SNEGSKA (reference sequence). J was trimmed by 5 bases and V by 6 bases; bases with no gene match: 11. The CDR3 is 14 residues long.

The chain joins TRBV20-1 to TRBJ2-5; TRBD2 matches 8 bases. The receptor's source is a human donor who donated a stem cell graft to a child with acute myeloid leukemia. The sequenced sample was PBMCs from the stem cell graft donor, obtained from the stem cell graft. The CDR3 DNA is TGCAGTGCAACCCCGGGACTAGGGTCGGAGACCCAGTACTTC. Its protein product is CSATPGLGSETQYF.